This passage covers 31 T cell receptor beta chains from one sample sequenced in a study of cytomegalovirus exposure and HLA in healthy donors. 60 Vbeta and 13 Jbeta primers were used in PCR. Profiled with immunoSEQ multiplex PCR; TCRdb holds only in-frame clones, not every one. The repertoire holds about 170,000 clones, with around 83% as singletons. Sequenced: PBMCs. The source is a man aged 18 to 29 in good health and CMV-seropositive.

The CDR3 region has the DNA TGCAGCGTTGAAAGGGGTAGAGGCGAGCAGTACTTC. Translated: CSVERGRGEQYF. V usage is TRBV29-1 and J usage is TRBJ2-7, with D perhaps matching TRBD1 (5 bases). Between the trimmed V and J ends, which lost 2 bases and 6 bases, there was a span of 11 bases. Germline-derived CDR1 and CDR2 are SQVTM and ANQGSEA. CDR3 size: 12 residues.

V gene TRBV4-1 combines with J gene TRBJ2-2; D possibly corresponds to TRBD1 (5 bases). The CDR3 loop spans 18 amino acids. The V and J ends lost 3 bases and 6 bases respectively, with 23 bases between them. Germline CDR1 reads MGHRA; CDR2 reads YSYEKL. CDR3 in amino acids: CASSQAQIGRVLSGELFF. The CDR3 nucleotides are TGCGCCAGCAGCCAGGCACAAATCGGCAGGGTTCTTTCCGGGGAGCTGTTTTTT.

This sequence joins TRBV11-2 and TRBJ2-2; tentatively, D is TRBD2 (6 bases). The CDR3 has 13 amino acids. The germline V gene has CDR1 SGHAT and CDR2 FQNNGV. V lost 3 bases and J lost 5, with 7 bases in between. The CDR3 loop reads CASSFGTTGELFF. The CDR3 DNA reads as TGTGCCAGCAGCTTCGGGACTACCGGGGAGCTGTTTTTT.

The chain is built from TRBV14 and TRBJ2-3, with 9 bases matching TRBD2. CDR1 is SGHDN, CDR2 FVKESK, per germline. The CDR3 length is 15 residues. The junction had 3 bases not matched to a gene; V was cut back by 4 bases and J by 1 base. The CDR3 region is CASSLLAGGTDTQYF. CDR3 sequence (DNA): TGTGCCAGCAGCCTATTAGCGGGGGGCACAGATACGCAGTATTTT.

This clone has only one observation. The chain has TRBV9 and TRBJ2-3; 8 positions match TRBD2. The CDR3 spans 17 residues. J gave up 4 bases and V 4 bases, and 14 bases lay outside the gene matches. Germline V gives CDR1 SGDLS, CDR2 YYNGEE. The CDR3 coding sequence is TGTGCCAGCAGCTCCCCCTCCCCCGGGGGGGCCGCAGATACGCAGTATTTT. It yields the protein CASSSPSPGGAADTQYF.

This rearrangement joins TRBV6-1 to TRBJ2-5; 7 nucleotides match TRBD2. The V gene's germline CDR1 is MNHNS and CDR2 SASEGT. V was pared by 1 base and J by 1 base, with 3 bases of the junction left unmatched. CDR3 size: 15 residues. The CDR3 DNA reads TGTGCCAGCAGTGAAGTGGGGGGGTCCCAAGAGACCCAGTACTTC. This codes for CASSEVGGSQETQYF.

This chain connects TRBV29-1 to TRBJ2-7, with D perhaps TRBD1 (5 bases). The CDR3 runs to 13 residues. Trimming removed 4 bases from V and 4 bases from J, with 14 bases in between. Germline V gives CDR1 SQVTM, CDR2 ANQGSEA. Written as DNA, the CDR3 is TGCAGCGTTGGTGCGGCAGGGCCGTACGAGCAGTACTTC. The encoded protein is CSVGAAGPYEQYF.

The chain couples TRBV7-2 to TRBJ2-7; no reliable D call. The germline V gene encodes CDR1 SGHTA and CDR2 FQGNSA. This CDR3 comprises 13 residues. V shed 1 base and J shed 5 bases, with 9 bases lying between them. The CDR3 bases are TGTGCCAGCAGCTTAGTTAACAGAAACGAGCAGTACTTC. Translation gives CASSLVNRNEQYF. The complete variable domain, with remaining parts taken from reference TRBV7-2 and TRBJ2-7, reads GAGVSQSPSNKVTEKGKDVELRCDPISGHTALYWYRQSLGQGLEFLIYFQGNSAPDKSGLPSDRFSAERTGGSVSTLTIQRTQQEDSAVYLCASSLVNRNEQYFGPGTRLTVT.

The chain employs TRBV2 and TRBJ1-1; no firm D call. V lost 6 bases, J lost 1 base, and 9 bases lay in between. Germline V gene sequence: CDR1 SNHLY, CDR2 FYNNEI. There are 13 residues in the CDR3. This chain's CDR3 is CASRLAQNTEAFF. CDR3 nucleotide sequence: TGTGCCAGCAGATTGGCACAGAACACTGAAGCTTTCTTT.

This clone has only one observation. The J gene is TRBJ1-1, the V gene TRBV6-6; 7 bases line up with TRBD1. Germline V gives CDR1 MNHNY, CDR2 SVGAGI (reference sequence). CDR3 length: 14 amino acids. The J segment lost 1 base and the V segment lost 2 bases, leaving 1 base of the junction unmatched. CDR3 nucleotides: TGTGCCAGCAGTTACGGGACAGAGAACACTGAAGCTTTCTTT. Its protein product is CASSYGTENTEAFF.

The gene calls are TRBV27 and TRBJ1-1; D is perhaps TRBD1 (5 bases). CDR1 and CDR2 from the germline V gene are MNHEY and SMNVEV (reference sequence). The V and J ends lost 6 bases and 5 bases respectively, with 25 bases between them. This CDR3 has 17 residues. As DNA, the CDR3 is TGTGCCAGCAGCCTCGGGCCGGGGGGGGTGGTCCGAACTGAAGCTTTCTTT. Translating it yields CASSLGPGGVVRTEAFF.

This clone was picked up a small number of times. This sequence joins TRBV9 and TRBJ2-1, with 10 positions matching TRBD2. Looked up from germline, CDR1 is SGDLS and CDR2 is YYNGEE. This CDR3 contains 15 residues. V shed 4 bases, J shed 5 bases, and the junction held 6 bases outside the gene matches. In nucleotides, the CDR3 is TGTGCCAGCAGCAGGAATAGCGGGGGGCACAATGAGCAGTTCTTC. It codes for CASSRNSGGHNEQFF.

The CDR3 DNA sequence: TGTGCCATCAGTGAGTCTTCTAGGGGACAGGGAGGTTACACTGAAGCTTTCTTT. Translating it yields CAISESSRGQGGYTEAFF. The V gene is TRBV10-3, the J gene TRBJ1-1; 9 nucleotides agree with TRBD1. Germline-derived CDR1 and CDR2 are ENHRY and SYGVKD. The CDR3 has 18 amino acids. J lost 3 bases, V lost 0 bases, and 11 bases had no gene match.

This rearrangement joins TRBV30 to TRBJ2-3, with TRBD1 identical over 7 bases. Germline values: CDR1 GTSNPN, CDR2 SVGIG (reference sequence). V lost 4 bases and J lost 3; bases outside the gene matches: 7. CDR3 length equals 14 residues. The CDR3 protein is CAWMTGRGTDTQYF. DNA of the CDR3: TGTGCCTGGATGACAGGGCGTGGGACAGATACGCAGTATTTT. The whole variable domain, filled in from reference TRBV30 and TRBJ2-3, reads SQTIHQWPATLVQPVGSPLSLECTVEGTSNPNLYWYRQAAGRGLQLLFYSVGIGQISSEVPQNLSASRPQDRQFILSSKKLLLSDSGFYLCAWMTGRGTDTQYFGPGTRLTVL.

CDR3 region: CASSSPLQGARTEAFF. CDR3 in DNA: TGCGCCAGCAGCTCCCCACTCCAGGGGGCCCGGACTGAAGCTTTCTTT. The chain recombines TRBV5-1 with TRBJ1-1; TRBD1 matches at 8 bases. Germline V gene data show CDR1 as SGHRS and CDR2 as YFSETQ. This CDR3 spans 16 amino acids. V was pared by 3 bases and J by 5 bases, with 12 bases of the junction left unmatched.

This clone was found a few times. The J gene is TRBJ1-1, the V gene TRBV27; D is possibly TRBD1 (5 bases). The CDR3 is 13 residues long. Trimming stripped 4 bases from V and 4 bases from J, with 10 bases between. The germline V gene encodes CDR1 MNHEY and CDR2 SMNVEV (reference sequence). The CDR3 sequence is CASSSGHLTEAFF. The CDR3 nucleotides read TGTGCCAGCAGTTCCGGACACCTCACTGAAGCTTTCTTT.

J is TRBJ1-2 and V is TRBV19, with TRBD1 matching over 9 bases. Germline V CDR1 and CDR2: LNHDA, SQIVND (reference sequence). The CDR3 sequence is 14 residues long. The J segment lost 3 bases and the V segment lost 6 bases, leaving 5 bases of the junction unmatched. The CDR3 is CASRWDRVDYGYTF. The CDR3 DNA reads TGTGCCAGTAGGTGGGACAGGGTGGACTATGGCTACACCTTC.

This clone has more than one count but fewer than ten. The chain is built from TRBV4-3 and TRBJ1-1, with TRBD1 matching over 9 bases. Germline assignment: CDR1 LGHNA and CDR2 YSLEER. There are 16 residues in the CDR3. V gave up 4 bases and J gave up 2 bases; unmatched junction bases: 8. CDR3 region: CASSPTGTGTNTEAFF. CDR3 in DNA: TGCGCCAGCAGCCCAACCGGGACAGGGACCAACACTGAAGCTTTCTTT.

J is TRBJ2-3 and V is TRBV10-3; 9 bases map to TRBD2. Germline V lookup: CDR1 ENHRY, CDR2 SYGVKD. CDR3 length equals 17 residues. V was pared by 6 bases and J by 2 bases, with 12 bases of the junction left unmatched. CDR3 sequence: CAIRGVDSGGNTDTQYF. The CDR3 bases are TGTGCCATCAGGGGGGTGGATAGCGGGGGAAACACAGATACGCAGTATTTT.

This sequence joins TRBV25-1 and TRBJ2-2; D is perhaps TRBD2 (5 bases). Germline V gives CDR1 MGHDK, CDR2 SYGVNS. The CDR3 length is 16 residues. V gave up 0 bases and J gave up 3 bases, with 11 bases separating them. The CDR3 DNA is TGTGCCAGCAGTGAATATAGAGGGTTGGACACCGGGGAGCTGTTTTTT. Its translation: CASSEYRGLDTGELFF.

This clone was picked up a small number of times. V and J are TRBV13 and TRBJ2-7, with a weak D call TRBD1 (6 bases). The CDR3 has 13 residues. V gave up 5 bases and J gave up 6 bases, with 14 bases separating them. Germline V CDR1 and CDR2: PRHDT, FYEKMQ (reference sequence). This CDR3 reads CASSPGTFVEQYF. In DNA, the CDR3 is TGTGCCAGCAGCCCGGGGACATTCGTCGAGCAGTACTTC.

The rearrangement links TRBV7-9 to TRBJ1-6; D not certain. The CDR3 consists of 15 residues. CDR1 SEHNR and CDR2 FQNEAQ come from the germline V gene (reference sequence). V was clipped by 3 bases and J by 4 bases, with 10 bases between them. The chain's CDR3 is CASSFNDIYNSPLHF. The CDR3 DNA reads as TGTGCCAGCAGCTTTAACGACATATATAATTCACCCCTCCACTTT. The variable domain in full, completed from reference TRBV7-9 and TRBJ1-6, reads DTGVSQNPRHKITKRGQNVTFRCDPISEHNRLYWYRQTLGQGPEFLTYFQNEAQLEKSRLLSDRFSAERPKGSFSTLEIQRTEQGDSAMYLCASSFNDIYNSPLHFGNGTRLTVT.

J is TRBJ2-5 and V is TRBV13; perhaps TRBD1 as D (6 bases). Gene TRBJ2-7 matches the end of the DNA better, so the J call may be wrong. The CDR3 has 15 residues. Germline V lookup: CDR1 PRHDT, CDR2 FYEKMQ (reference sequence). CDR3 amino acids: CASSFRGQKAYEQYF. The CDR3 coding sequence is TGTGCCAGCAGCTTTAGAGGACAGAAAGCCTACGAGCAGTACTTC.

Comments on this clone: The sample carries other DNA sequences with the same CDR3. DNA for the CDR3: TGTGCCAGCAGTTACTTGACAGGGGCCCGAGGCTACACCTTC. Its translation: CASSYLTGARGYTF. This chain uses TRBV6-5 with TRBJ1-2, with 8 positions matching TRBD1. CDR1 and CDR2 (germline): MNHEY, SVGAGI. The J segment lost 8 bases and the V segment lost 1 base, leaving 6 bases of the junction unmatched. The CDR3 is made up of 14 amino acids.

This rearrangement joins TRBV11-3 to TRBJ2-7; D ambiguous. CDR3 size: 15 residues. Looked up from germline, CDR1 is SGHNT and CDR2 is YENEEA. The V gene lost 5 bases and the J gene lost 1 base, with 15 bases spanning the gap. CDR3 bases: TGTGCCAGCAGCGTCGACATGACCTTATCCTACGAGCAGTACTTC. Translating gives CASSVDMTLSYEQYF.

A word on this clone: A junction end diverges from the germline sequence, so it may reflect a read error. V usage is TRBV6-1 and J usage is TRBJ1-5; 10 bases match TRBD1. CDR3 length: 16 residues. Germline CDR1 MNHNS, CDR2 SASEGT. The CDR3, as DNA: TGTGCCAGCAGTGCACAGACAGGGGGCGGCAATCAGCGCCAGCATTTT. Its translation is CASSAQTGGGNQRQHF.

The chain links TRBV18 to TRBJ1-2; D uncertain. The V and J ends lost 2 bases and 4 bases respectively, with 11 bases between them. The CDR3 is made up of 14 amino acids. Germline V gives CDR1 KGHSH, CDR2 LQKENI. This CDR3 reads CASSPTRTSYGYTF. The CDR3 region has the DNA TGTGCCAGCTCACCAACCCGTACCAGCTATGGCTACACCTTC.

The V and J genes are TRBV2 and TRBJ2-1; 11 bases match TRBD2. CDR1 is SNHLY, CDR2 FYNNEI, per germline. The CDR3 runs 14 residues. Trimming removed 4 bases from V and 5 bases from J; junction bases left unmatched: 1. This chain's CDR3 is CASSVTSGNNEQFF. In DNA, the CDR3 is TGTGCCAGCAGTGTGACTAGCGGGAACAATGAGCAGTTCTTC.

CDR3 sequence (DNA): TGTGCCAGCAGCTCAGGGGCGGCCAACCCGTTCTTCACAGATACGCAGTATTTT. This sequence encodes CASSSGAANPFFTDTQYF. This rearrangement joins TRBV7-6 to TRBJ2-3, with a tentative D call TRBD1 (6 bases). Germline assignment: CDR1 SGHVS and CDR2 FNYEAQ. CDR3 length equals 18 residues. Trimming took off 4 bases at V and 2 bases at J, with 22 bases between the two ends. The full variable domain, rest sourced from reference TRBV7-6 and TRBJ2-3, is GAGVSQSPRYKVTKRGQDVALRCDPISGHVSLYWYRQALGQGPEFLTYFNYEAQQDKSGLPNDRFSAERPEGSISTLTIQRTEQRDSAMYRCASSSGAANPFFTDTQYFGPGTRLTVL.

Remarks on this clone: At one boundary the junction diverges from the germline segment, which might be a read error. The chain carries TRBV19 and TRBJ2-6, with TRBD1 as a possible D gene (5 bases). The CDR3 has 14 amino acids. CDR1 is LNHDA, CDR2 SQIVND, per germline (reference sequence). CDR3 bases: TGTGCCAGTAGTAGTCATACTGGGGCCAACGGCCTGACTTTC. This codes for CASSSHTGANGLTF.

This clone was found once. This chain joins TRBV13 and TRBJ2-1, with 14 nucleotides matching TRBD2. This CDR3 has 15 residues. V was pared by 5 bases and J by 8 bases, with 5 bases of the junction left unmatched. Germline lookup yields CDR1 PRHDT and CDR2 FYEKMQ (reference sequence). DNA of the CDR3: TGTGCCAGCAGCGGGACTAGCGGGGGCGGGTATGAGCAGTTCTTC. This encodes CASSGTSGGGYEQFF.